This T cell receptor beta chain came from a study of regulatory T cells in long-lasting Graves disease. At the level of the study: Less than 3 months of antithyroid drugs had been taken by newly diagnosed Graves' patients.

CDR3 regions were amplified by Arm-PCR using iRepertoire HTBI primers to build TCR beta libraries. TCRdb re-analysed the multiplex PCR reads in MiXCR, keeping a single row per CDR3 protein. The data hold roughly 530,000 distinct CDR3 sequences, with about 16% observed a single time. The germline V gene has CDR1 LGHDT and CDR2 YNNKEL (reference sequence). V was shortened by 3 bases and J by 6 bases, with 13 bases between the two germline ends. The CDR3 has 14 residues. This sample's time point: newly diagnosed GD, antithyroid drugs for less than 3 months. Isolated PBMC RNA provided the starting material for the TCR library. This sample also belongs to another study, concerning T cells in Graves' hyperthyroidism and ophthalmopathy. That work contributes: Disease duration under 2 months; hyperthyroidism patients were aged 18 to 65.

Specimen: peripheral blood mononuclear cells (PBMCs), collected at new diagnosis, from a patient treated with antithyroid drugs. The V gene is TRBV3-1, the J gene TRBJ2-3; no definite D call. This sequence was found in a middle-aged woman with Graves disease. The CDR3: CASSQELRWDTQYF. CDR3 nucleotide sequence: TGTGCCAGCAGCCAGGAGCTTCGTTGGGATACGCAGTATTTT.